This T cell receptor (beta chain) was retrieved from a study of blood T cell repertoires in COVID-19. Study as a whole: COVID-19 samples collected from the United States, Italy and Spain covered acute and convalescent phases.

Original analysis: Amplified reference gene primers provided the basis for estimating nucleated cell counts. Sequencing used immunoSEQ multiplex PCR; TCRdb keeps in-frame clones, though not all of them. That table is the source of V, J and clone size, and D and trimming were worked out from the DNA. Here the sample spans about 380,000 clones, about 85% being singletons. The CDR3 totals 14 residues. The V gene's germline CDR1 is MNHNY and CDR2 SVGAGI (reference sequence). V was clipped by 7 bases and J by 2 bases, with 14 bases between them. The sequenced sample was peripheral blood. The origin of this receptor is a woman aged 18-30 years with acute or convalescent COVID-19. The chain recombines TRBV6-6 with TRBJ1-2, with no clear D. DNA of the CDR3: TGTGCCAGCACCAACTCCGCGGAAAACTATGGCTACACCTTC. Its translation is CASTNSAENYGYTF.